Listed here is a single T cell receptor (beta chain). These data come from a study of blood T cell repertoires in COVID-19. Background on the study: From T cells, B-cell-depleted T cells, or PBMCs came the material, which was cDNA or gDNA.

This CDR3 comprises 15 residues. V lost 0 bases, J lost 3 bases, and 1 base stayed unmatched. The germline gives CDR1 SGHRS, CDR2 YFSETQ. As handled by the study authors: Estimation of nucleated cell counts relied on the amplification of reference gene primers. The repertoire was sequenced with immunoSEQ multiplex PCR; TCRdb's copy has only in-frame clones and lacks some. V and J calls and clone size are given by that table; D and trimming were obtained from the DNA. This sample yields about 200,000 clones, of which 85% to 90% are seen a single time; around 1.7% belongs to the top ten. The clonotype comes from a man younger than 30 with active or convalescent COVID-19. Sequences were obtained from peripheral blood. This rearrangement joins TRBV5-1 to TRBJ1-1, with 11 bases lining up with TRBD1. The CDR3 sequence: CASSLAGQGDTEAFF. The CDR3 DNA reads TGCGCCAGCAGCTTGGCGGGACAGGGGGACACTGAAGCTTTCTTT. The full variable domain, with the rest looked up from reference TRBV5-1 and TRBJ1-1, is KAGVTQTPRYLIKTRGQQVTLSCSPISGHRSVSWYQQTPGQGLQFLFEYFSETQRNKGNFPGRFSGRQFSNSRSEMNVSTLELGDSALYLCASSLAGQGDTEAFFGQGTRLTVV.